This entry lists 25 T cell receptor beta chains sequenced from one sample in a study of T cell repertoires in cytomegalovirus infection. TCRdb analysed the reads with MiXCR anew, one entry per CDR3 protein. Here the sample spans fewer than 350,000 distinct CDR3 sequences, 25% to 30% being singletons. Their antigens remain unidentified. Sequenced here: cultured PBMCs, sampled from culture after CMV antigen stimulation. These receptors came from a human donor in good health (CMV status not recorded). Some clones in this sample may be carry-over from other donors' samples.

This sequence joins TRBV12-3 or TRBV12-4 and TRBJ1-1; D may be TRBD1 (6 bases). Trimming left V 5 bases short and J 5 bases short, with 12 bases between. This CDR3 has 13 amino acids. CDR3 protein: CASSQNQGTEAFF. CDR3 coding DNA: TGTGCCAGCAGTCAGAACCAGGGGACTGAAGCTTTCTTT.

The rearrangement uses TRBV4-1 and TRBJ1-6, with a tentative D call TRBD1 (6 bases). The germline CDR1 and CDR2 sequences are MGHRA and YSYEKL. V lost 2 bases and J 2 bases, leaving 10 bases between the germline ends. The CDR3 length is 16 residues. The CDR3 DNA sequence: TGCGCCAGCAGCCAAACAGGGACGACCTATAATTCACCCCTCCACTTT. Protein: CASSQTGTTYNSPLHF.

The chain recombines TRBV15 with TRBJ1-1; TRBD1 aligns across 11 bases. The CDR3 length is 16 residues. CDR1 and CDR2 from the germline V gene are LNHNV and YYDKDF (reference sequence). J was trimmed by 1 base and V by 1 base; bases with no gene match: 2. CDR3 sequence: CATSRGDRGSNTEAFF. DNA for the CDR3: TGTGCCACCAGCAGAGGGGACAGGGGGTCGAACACTGAAGCTTTCTTT.

This clonotype turned up a few times. The chain links TRBV7-3 to TRBJ2-2; the match to TRBD2 covers 8 bases. This CDR3 has 16 residues. The germline CDR1 and CDR2 sequences are SGHTA and FQGTGA. Unmatched junction bases numbered 5, after V lost 2 bases and J lost 3 bases. CDR3 protein: CASSLVLAADTGELFF. The CDR3 bases are TGTGCCAGCAGCTTAGTACTAGCGGCGGACACCGGGGAGCTGTTTTTT.

The rearrangement uses TRBV28 and TRBJ2-1; 10 nucleotides align to TRBD2. V lost 5 bases, J lost 3 bases, and 19 bases stayed unmatched. Germline assignment: CDR1 MDHEN and CDR2 SYDVKM. This CDR3 has 20 amino acids. The CDR3 nucleotides read TGTGCCAGCAGTCCCCTAGCGGGAGAGACCCTACCCACTTTCTACAATGAGCAGTTCTTC. Translated: CASSPLAGETLPTFYNEQFF.

This clonotype turned up a few times. The genes are TRBV7-2 and TRBJ2-5; weak D call: TRBD2 (6 bases). Trimming removed 7 bases at V and 7 bases at J, with 16 bases between. Germline V CDR1 and CDR2: SGHTA, FQGNSA. The CDR3 consists of 13 residues. CDR3 DNA sequence: TGTGCCAGCACCCCTGGGAGAGCGGGGACCCAGTACTTC. Translation gives CASTPGRAGTQYF.

The chain carries TRBV7-8 and TRBJ1-2; TRBD1 agrees at 7 bases. The V gene end was trimmed by 3 bases and the J gene end by 6 bases; junction bases not matched to a gene: 13. The CDR3 runs to 16 residues. The germline V gene has CDR1 SGHVS and CDR2 FQNEAQ. The CDR3 DNA follows: TGTGCCAGCAGCTTCAGAGACAGGGCCACAAGGGATGGCTACACCTTC. Its protein is CASSFRDRATRDGYTF.

In its sample, this clonotype was seen many times. CDR3 sequence: CASSPTGAGGGYTF. CDR3 in DNA: TGTGCCAGCAGCCCGACAGGGGCGGGAGGGGGCTACACCTTC. The V and J genes are TRBV7-8 and TRBJ1-2; TRBD1 matches 8 bases. This CDR3 spans 14 amino acids. V shed 5 bases and J 8 bases; nucleotides not matched to a gene: 10. The V gene's germline CDR1 is SGHVS and CDR2 FQNEAQ.

The genes are TRBV7-3 and TRBJ1-1; D unclear. This CDR3 is 13 amino acids long. V was pared by 7 bases and J by 0 bases, with 9 bases between. Looked up from germline, CDR1 is SGHTA and CDR2 is FQGTGA. In nucleotides, the CDR3 is TGTGCCAGCAAGTCGTACATGAACACTGAAGCTTTCTTT. This encodes CASKSYMNTEAFF.

The table lists this clonotype with a few counts. V gene TRBV6-1 combines with J gene TRBJ1-5; 9 nucleotides align to TRBD1. Germline CDR1 reads MNHNS; CDR2 reads SASEGT. The CDR3 is 14 amino acids. V was clipped by 5 bases and J by 4 bases; unmatched bases: 3. The CDR3 bases are TGTGCCAGCAGTAAGGGACAGGGAAATCAGCCCCAGCATTTT. Its protein product is CASSKGQGNQPQHF.

The rearrangement uses TRBV7-2 and TRBJ2-2; D ambiguous. V was trimmed by 3 bases and J by 6 bases, leaving 11 bases between them. Germline V gene sequence: CDR1 SGHTA, CDR2 FQGNSA. This CDR3 is built from 14 residues. Written as DNA, the CDR3 is TGTGCCAGCAGCTTCAATTTAGAGCCCGGGGAGCTGTTTTTT. Protein product: CASSFNLEPGELFF.

This clonotype was seen a handful of times. The chain has TRBV11-2 and TRBJ2-1, with 7 bases aligning to TRBD2. V lost 3 bases and J lost 6; bases outside the gene matches: 17. The CDR3 consists of 18 residues. Germline V lookup: CDR1 SGHAT, CDR2 FQNNGV. The CDR3, as DNA: TGTGCCAGCAGCTTTTGGTCGGGCTGGCCTAGCGGTGTCAATGAGCAGTTCTTC. It specifies CASSFWSGWPSGVNEQFF.

This clonotype was seen repeatedly, ten times or more. The V and J genes are TRBV7-9 and TRBJ1-1; D possibly corresponds to TRBD1 (5 bases). V was cut by 2 bases and J by 5 bases, with 9 bases left in between. Germline assignment: CDR1 SEHNR and CDR2 FQNEAQ (reference sequence). This CDR3 region has 13 residues. For the CDR3, the DNA is TGTGCCAGCAGCTTACAGGGCAGTACTGAAGCTTTCTTT. It specifies CASSLQGSTEAFF.

This rearrangement joins TRBV10-3 to TRBJ2-3; TRBD2 is a possible D gene (6 bases). The CDR3 sequence is 16 residues long. The germline V gene encodes CDR1 ENHRY and CDR2 SYGVKD. Between the trimmed V and J ends, which lost 0 bases and 3 bases, there was a span of 13 bases. The DNA for the CDR3 is TGTGCCATCAGTGAGTCGGGACCCGGGGGTACAGATACGCAGTATTTT. Its translation is CAISESGPGGTDTQYF.

In this sample, this clonotype turned up a few times. The genes are TRBV6-8 and TRBJ1-2; D is ambiguous. Germline assignment: CDR1 MNHGY and CDR2 SAAAGT. Trimming pared 0 bases from V and 4 bases from J, leaving 9 bases between. This CDR3 is 14 amino acids long. CDR3 nucleotides: TGTGCCAGCAGTTACTCCGAGGGAGCCTATGGCTACACCTTC. It translates to CASSYSEGAYGYTF.

This clonotype came up a few times. This sequence joins TRBV7-7 and TRBJ2-1; possibly TRBD1 or TRBD2 for D (5 bases each). Germline V gene data show CDR1 as SSHAT and CDR2 as FNYEAQ (reference sequence). CDR3 length equals 15 residues. V dropped 5 bases and J dropped 6 bases, with 17 bases sitting between them. The CDR3 region has the DNA TGTGCCAGCAGCCCGGGACCTTCCCTCTTCAATGAGCAGTTCTTC. Protein sequence: CASSPGPSLFNEQFF.

This clonotype has a handful of counts. This sequence joins TRBV19 and TRBJ1-5; tentatively, D is TRBD1 (5 bases). Germline V gene lookup returns CDR1 LNHDA and CDR2 SQIVND (reference sequence). Deletions cut 7 bases from V and 0 bases from J, with 13 bases between. This CDR3 region has 15 residues. CDR3 residues: CASKRGGYSNQPQHF. The CDR3, as DNA: TGTGCCAGTAAAAGGGGCGGATATAGCAATCAGCCCCAGCATTTT.

The sample holds a few counts of this clonotype. V gene TRBV6-1 combines with J gene TRBJ2-7; 7 positions agree with TRBD1. The V gene end was trimmed by 8 bases and the J gene end by 2 bases; junction bases not matched to a gene: 6. The germline V gene encodes CDR1 MNHNS and CDR2 SASEGT. The CDR3 sequence is 13 residues long. CDR3 residues: CASRNRGPYEQYF. CDR3 nucleotide sequence: TGTGCCAGCCGCAACAGGGGACCCTACGAGCAGTACTTC.

The gene calls are TRBV9 and TRBJ2-7; D possibly corresponds to TRBD1 (6 bases). Trimming removed 3 bases from V and 2 bases from J, with 15 bases in between. Germline assignment: CDR1 SGDLS and CDR2 YYNGEE. This CDR3 is built from 15 residues. The CDR3 region is CASSANPGTPYEQYF. CDR3 coding DNA: TGTGCCAGCAGCGCAAATCCCGGGACACCCTACGAGCAGTACTTC. The full variable domain, in which reference TRBV9 and TRBJ2-7 provide the parts outside the CDR3, is DSGVTQTPKHLITATGQRVTLRCSPRSGDLSVYWYQQSLDQGLQFLIQYYNGEERAKGNILERFSAQQFPDLHSELNLSSLELGDSALYFCASSANPGTPYEQYFGPGTRLTVT.

The sample holds a few counts of this clonotype. The chain recombines TRBV7-3 with TRBJ2-2; D unclear. The V end was cut by 2 bases, the J end by 6 bases, with 4 bases between. The CDR3 totals 12 residues. Germline CDR1 reads SGHTA; CDR2 reads FQGTGA. This CDR3 reads CASSLVSGELFF. DNA of the CDR3: TGTGCCAGCAGCTTAGTCTCCGGGGAGCTGTTTTTT.

This rearrangement joins TRBV28 to TRBJ2-5, with 13 positions matching TRBD2. V lost 4 bases to trimming and J lost 2 bases; unmatched junction nucleotides: 7. Germline CDR1 is MDHEN and CDR2 is SYDVKM. CDR3 length: 17 residues. For the CDR3, the DNA is TGTGCCAGCAGTTACTCGGGACTAGCGGGATTACAAGAGACCCAGTACTTC. Translation gives CASSYSGLAGLQETQYF.

In its sample, this clonotype was seen once. The chain links TRBV7-3 to TRBJ2-6; D is unclear. Germline V lookup: CDR1 SGHTA, CDR2 FQGTGA. V lost 1 base, J lost 2 bases, and 6 bases lay in between. There are 15 residues in the CDR3. The CDR3 loop reads CASSLRQPGANVLTF. As DNA, the CDR3 is TGTGCCAGCAGCTTAAGGCAGCCTGGGGCCAACGTCCTGACTTTC.

This clonotype is a singleton in its sample. The chain employs TRBV20-1 and TRBJ2-7, with 11 bases aligning to TRBD2. The CDR3 spans 14 residues. Germline V CDR1 and CDR2: DFQATT, SNEGSKA (reference sequence). Trimming cost V 2 bases and J 4 bases; bases outside gene matches: 4. The CDR3 DNA reads as TGCAGTGCTAGAATCGGGACTAGCGGTTACGAGCAGTACTTC. This gives the protein CSARIGTSGYEQYF.

The V gene is TRBV19, the J gene TRBJ2-3; TRBD1 matches 9 bases. Per the germline V gene, CDR1 is LNHDA and CDR2 is SQIVND (reference sequence). Trimming took 7 bases from V and 0 from J; bases not matched to a gene: 2. This CDR3 has 14 amino acids. This CDR3 reads CASIGQGSTDTQYF. CDR3 nucleotides: TGTGCCAGTATAGGACAGGGGAGCACAGATACGCAGTATTTT.

This clonotype was observed at least ten times. The chain joins TRBV7-2 to TRBJ2-7; D may be TRBD1 (6 bases). The CDR3 consists of 14 residues. Per the germline V gene, CDR1 is SGHTA and CDR2 is FQGNSA. V was cut by 10 bases and J by 4 bases, with 20 bases left in between. This CDR3 reads CATSLTGTRYEQYF. The CDR3, as DNA: TGTGCCACCTCTCTGACAGGTACACGGTACGAGCAGTACTTC.